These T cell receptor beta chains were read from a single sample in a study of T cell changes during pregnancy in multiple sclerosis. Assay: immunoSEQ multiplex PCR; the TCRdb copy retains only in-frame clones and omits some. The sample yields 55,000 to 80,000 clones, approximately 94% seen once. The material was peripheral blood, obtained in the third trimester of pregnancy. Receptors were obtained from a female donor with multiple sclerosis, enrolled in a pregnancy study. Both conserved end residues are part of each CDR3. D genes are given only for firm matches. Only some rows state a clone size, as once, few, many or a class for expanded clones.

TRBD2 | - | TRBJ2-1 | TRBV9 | TGTGCCAGCAGCGTAGACCTCAGCGGGGGGGCGAATGAGCAGTTCTTC | CASSVDLSGGANEQFF
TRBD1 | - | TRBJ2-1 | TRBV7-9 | TGTGCCAGCAGCCATATGGGGACAGGGGACAATGAGCAGTTCTTC | CASSHMGTGDNEQFF
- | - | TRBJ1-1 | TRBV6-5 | TGTGCCAGCAGTTACAGGGGAAACACTGAAGCTTTCTTT | CASSYRGNTEAFF
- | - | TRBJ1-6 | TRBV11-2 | TGTGCCAGCAGCTTAGACGGGGGGGATAGGGGACCCCTCCACTTT | CASSLDGGDRGPLHF
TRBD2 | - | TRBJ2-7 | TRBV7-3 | TGTGCCAGCAGCCTTCGGGGGGGCTACGAGCAGTACTTC | CASSLRGGYEQYF
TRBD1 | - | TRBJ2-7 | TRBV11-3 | TGTGCCAGCAGCTGGGCGGGGACAGGGGTCTACGAGCAGTACTTC | CASSWAGTGVYEQYF
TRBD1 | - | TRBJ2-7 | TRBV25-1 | TGTGCCAGCAAGCGGACAGGGGGCGAGCAGTACTTC | CASKRTGGEQYF
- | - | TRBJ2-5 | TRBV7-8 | TGTGCCAGCAGCTCAGAAGAGACCCAGTACTTC | CASSSEETQYF
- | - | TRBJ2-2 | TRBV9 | TGTGCCAGCAAGCCCGCGAACACCGGGGAGCTGTTTTTT | CASKPANTGELFF
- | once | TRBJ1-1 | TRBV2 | TGTGCCAGCAGTTCAGGGTTGAACACTGAAGCTTTCTTT | CASSSGLNTEAFF
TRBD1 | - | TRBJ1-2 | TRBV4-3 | TGCGCCAGCAGCCACGGACAGGGGGCGGTTGGTGGCTACACCTTC | CASSHGQGAVGGYTF
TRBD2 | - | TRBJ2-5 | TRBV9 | TGTGCCAGCAGCGCTGGAATAGCGGGGGGATCAAGGGCCCAGTACTTC | CASSAGIAGGSRAQYF
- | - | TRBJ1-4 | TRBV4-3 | TGCGCCAGCAGCCAAGCAGCCGACAGTTTTAATGAAAAACTGTTTTTT | CASSQAADSFNEKLFF
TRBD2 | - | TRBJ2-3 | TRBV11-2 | TGTGCCAGCAGAACCGGGGGGGATACGCAGTATTTT | CASRTGGDTQYF
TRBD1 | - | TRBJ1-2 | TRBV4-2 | TGTGCCAGCAGCCAAGGACAGGGGAGGAAGGGCTACACCTTC | CASSQGQGRKGYTF
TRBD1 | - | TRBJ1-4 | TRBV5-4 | TGTGCCAGCAGCGCAGGGACAGGGAGTAATGAAAAACTGTTTTTT | CASSAGTGSNEKLFF
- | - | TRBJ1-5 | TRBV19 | TGTGCCAGTGGGCGAATCAATCAGCCCCAGCATTTT | CASGRINQPQHF
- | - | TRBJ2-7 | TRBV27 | TGTGCCAGCAGTTCCTCCCGGGGTGTCGGGGGATACGAGCAGTACTTC | CASSSSRGVGGYEQYF
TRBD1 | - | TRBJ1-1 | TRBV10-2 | TGCGCCAGCATACCTTTCCAGGGGGGCACTGAAGCTTTCTTT | CASIPFQGGTEAFF
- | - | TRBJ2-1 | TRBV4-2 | TGTGCCAGCAGCCAGAGGGCCAGCTACTCCAATGAGCAGTTCTTC | CASSQRASYSNEQFF
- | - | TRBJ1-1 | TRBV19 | TGTGCCAGTAGTTTACTGACTACAGGGATGACTGAAGCTTTCTTT | CASSLLTTGMTEAFF
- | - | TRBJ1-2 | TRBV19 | TGTGCCAGTAGTATATTCCTCCGGCAGGTCGGCTACACCTTC | CASSIFLRQVGYTF
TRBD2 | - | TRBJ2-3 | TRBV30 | TGTGCCTGGAGTCTAGGGGAGGGGTCCCGAGATACGCAGTATTTT | CAWSLGEGSRDTQYF
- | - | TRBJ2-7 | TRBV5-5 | TGTGCCAGCAGCGCGGGCAGGGGAAGGTACGAGCAGTACTTC | CASSAGRGRYEQYF
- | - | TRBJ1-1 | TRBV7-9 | TGTGCCAGCAACTTCGGGGGAAAGAACACTGAAGCTTTCTTT | CASNFGGKNTEAFF
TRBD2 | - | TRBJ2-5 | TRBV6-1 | TGTGCCAGCAGACCCCGGGACTACGCCCCAGAGACCCAGTACTTC | CASRPRDYAPETQYF
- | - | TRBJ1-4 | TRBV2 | TGTGCCAGCACGGTGTTCGGAAAACTGTTTTTT | CASTVFGKLFF
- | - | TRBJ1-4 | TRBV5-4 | TGTGCCAGCAGTTTGACCGGGCGGGATGAAAAACTGTTTTTT | CASSLTGRDEKLFF
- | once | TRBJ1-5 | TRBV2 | TGTGCCAGCAGTGTTGGACAAGGAGGCAATCAGCCCCAGCATTTT | CASSVGQGGNQPQHF
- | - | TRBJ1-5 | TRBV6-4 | TGTGCCAGCATTCCCCTCTGCAATCAGCCCCAGCATTTT | CASIPLCNQPQHF
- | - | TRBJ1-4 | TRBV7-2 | TGTGCCAGCAGCCCTGGACAGAAGAATGAAAAACTGTTTTTT | CASSPGQKNEKLFF
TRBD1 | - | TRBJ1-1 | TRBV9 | TGTGCCAGCAGCGTCCCCCGGACAGGGAAGGATGAAGCTTTCTTT | CASSVPRTGKDEAFF
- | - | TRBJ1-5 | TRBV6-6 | TGTGCCAGCAGTTACGTCGGAGGGCCTCCGCCCCAGCATTTT | CASSYVGGPPPQHF
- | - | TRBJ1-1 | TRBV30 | TGTGCCTGGCGTAGGAACACTGAAGCTTTCTTT | CAWRRNTEAFF
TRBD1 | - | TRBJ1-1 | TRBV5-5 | TGTGCCAGCAGGGAATTAGCCGGGACAGGAAGGACTATGAACACTGAAGCTTTCTTT | CASRELAGTGRTMNTEAFF
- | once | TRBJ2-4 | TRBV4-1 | TGCGCCAGCAGCCTATCTGTAGCCAAAAACATTCAGTACTTC | CASSLSVAKNIQYF